Presented here are 14 T cell receptor beta chains from one specimen sequenced in a study of T-cell reconstitution after alpha-beta-depleted transplantation in children. The TCRbeta library was prepared with unique molecular identifiers. MiXCR was run by TCRdb on the PCR reads, yielding one entry per CDR3 protein. This table holds 130,000 or so distinct CDR3 sequences, around 9.8% found once. This specimen was PBMCs, mostly from graft donor cells, taken 180 days after TCRalphabeta/CD19-depleted stem cell transplant. Receptor source: a girl under two years old who had a stem cell transplant for combined immunodeficiency, so the T cells may come from the graft donor.

This chain links TRBV7-9 with TRBJ2-3; possibly TRBD2 for D (5 bases). The germline CDR1 and CDR2 sequences are SEHNR and FQNEAQ (reference sequence). This CDR3 is built from 15 residues. Trimming pared 3 bases from V and 0 bases from J, leaving 10 bases between. The CDR3: CASSFSASSTDTQYF. In nucleotides, the CDR3 is TGTGCCAGCAGCTTTAGCGCTTCTAGCACAGATACGCAGTATTTT.

The J gene is TRBJ2-6, the V gene TRBV7-3; TRBD1 might be the D (6 bases). This CDR3 is built from 15 residues. Per the germline V gene, CDR1 is SGHTA and CDR2 is FQGTGA. V lost 5 bases, J lost 5 bases, and 13 bases lay in between. The CDR3: CASSAGVHRANVLTF. CDR3 DNA: TGTGCCAGCAGCGCAGGGGTCCATAGGGCCAACGTCCTGACTTTC.

The chain recombines TRBV20-1 with TRBJ2-7; D ambiguous. The CDR3 loop spans 12 amino acids. Trimming took 1 base from V and 7 from J, leaving 11 bases between them. The germline V gene encodes CDR1 DFQATT and CDR2 SNEGSKA (reference sequence). The CDR3 bases are TGCAGTGCTAGAGCGCTAGGGCGGGAGCAGTACTTC. Protein product: CSARALGREQYF.

The chain has TRBV4-3 and TRBJ2-2; TRBD2 is a possible D gene (6 bases). The CDR3 length is 17 residues. Per germline, CDR1 LGHNA and CDR2 YSLEER. V lost 1 base and J lost 1, with 13 bases in between. CDR3 in amino acids: CASSQALSRGNTGELFF. CDR3 nucleotides: TGCGCCAGCAGCCAAGCCTTGTCGCGGGGGAACACCGGGGAGCTGTTTTTT.

The CDR3: CAISENRANEKLFF. The DNA of the CDR3 is TGTGCCATCAGTGAGAACAGGGCTAATGAAAAACTGTTTTTT. J is TRBJ1-4 and V is TRBV10-3, with D possibly TRBD1 on 6 matching bases. Trimming cost V 2 bases and J 3 bases, with 7 bases left between them. Germline V gives CDR1 ENHRY, CDR2 SYGVKD. The CDR3 spans 14 residues.

This clonotype appeared a few times. The J gene is TRBJ2-2, the V gene TRBV12-3 or TRBV12-4, with TRBD2 identical over 9 bases. The ends lost 8 bases at V and 6 bases at J; junction bases unmatched: 7. The CDR3 is made up of 14 amino acids. The CDR3 is CASLKRGAAGELFF. DNA of the CDR3: TGTGCCAGCTTAAAGCGGGGGGCCGCCGGGGAGCTGTTTTTT.

This chain's CDR3 is CSARWGYSNQPQHF. CDR3 sequence (DNA): TGCAGTGCTAGATGGGGGTATAGCAATCAGCCCCAGCATTTT. The chain couples TRBV20-1 to TRBJ1-5; TRBD1 might be the D (5 bases). The CDR3 is made up of 14 amino acids. V was shortened by 2 bases and J by 0 bases, with 8 bases between the two germline ends. Per germline, CDR1 DFQATT and CDR2 SNEGSKA (reference sequence).

V usage is TRBV27 and J usage is TRBJ1-6, with D maybe TRBD1 (5 bases). V was cut by 1 base and J by 1 base, with 8 bases left in between. Germline CDR1 MNHEY, CDR2 SMNVEV (reference sequence). The CDR3 loop spans 16 amino acids. The CDR3 loop reads CASSLLWGSYNSPLHF. CDR3 nucleotides: TGTGCCAGCAGTTTATTATGGGGGTCCTATAATTCACCCCTCCACTTT.

This clonotype was seen only a few times. This chain links TRBV7-9 with TRBJ2-7; TRBD1 might be the D (6 bases). Germline V lookup: CDR1 SEHNR, CDR2 FQNEAQ (reference sequence). CDR3 size: 15 residues. Trimming removed 2 bases from V and 4 bases from J, with 15 bases in between. The CDR3 nucleotides are TGTGCCAGCAGCTTATTAGCAGGGGCAAAGTACGAGCAGTACTTC. It yields the protein CASSLLAGAKYEQYF.

In its sample, this clonotype was seen a few times. The chain joins TRBV9 to TRBJ1-3; D remains unclear. CDR1 and CDR2 (germline): SGDLS, YYNGEE. The germline V and J ends were trimmed by 2 bases and 0 bases, with 15 bases remaining between them. The CDR3 length is 17 residues. This CDR3 is CASSVNVGRHSGNTIYF. CDR3 bases: TGTGCCAGCAGCGTCAACGTAGGCCGGCACTCTGGAAACACCATATATTTT.

This clonotype showed up just a few times. V and J are TRBV5-1 and TRBJ2-1; possible D gene TRBD2, 6 bases. Germline CDR1 reads SGHRS; CDR2 reads YFSETQ. Trimming took 0 bases from V and 4 from J, leaving 14 bases between them. CDR3 size: 16 residues. The CDR3 region is CASSLAYGGAYNEQFF. The CDR3 region has the DNA TGCGCCAGCAGCTTGGCCTATGGAGGGGCATACAATGAGCAGTTCTTC.

This clonotype was seen many times. CDR3 loop: CASSLDGNTGELFF. The CDR3 region has the DNA TGTGCCAGCAGCTTAGACGGAAACACCGGGGAGCTGTTTTTT. The J gene is TRBJ2-2, the V gene TRBV7-3; D not resolved. This CDR3 contains 14 residues. Trimming took 2 bases from V and 2 from J, leaving 6 bases between them. The germline V gene has CDR1 SGHTA and CDR2 FQGTGA.

At least ten counts were recorded for this clonotype. The chain links TRBV29-1 to TRBJ1-1; the D is unclear. The CDR3 is made up of 13 amino acids. Germline V gene data show CDR1 as SQVTM and CDR2 as ANQGSEA. V was trimmed by 4 bases and J by 1 base, leaving 10 bases between them. The CDR3 loop is CSVVPRWNTEAFF. The CDR3 DNA reads TGCAGCGTTGTTCCTCGGTGGAACACTGAAGCTTTCTTT. The variable domain in full, completed from reference TRBV29-1 and TRBJ1-1, reads SAVISQKPSRDICQRGTSLTIQCQVDSQVTMMFWYRQQPGQSLTLIATANQGSEATYESGFVIDKFPISRPNLTFSTLTVSNMSPEDSSIYLCSVVPRWNTEAFFGQGTRLTVV.

The gene calls are TRBV20-1 and TRBJ2-7, with 8 bases lining up with TRBD1. V lost 3 bases and J lost 10; bases outside the gene matches: 5. The CDR3 totals 11 residues. Germline CDR1 DFQATT, CDR2 SNEGSKA (reference sequence). The CDR3 region is CSASMGTGQYF. The CDR3 DNA reads TGCAGTGCTAGTATGGGGACAGGACAGTACTTC.